The clone carrying this T cell receptor (beta chain) was counted a single time. The data were obtained in a study of blood T cell repertoires in COVID-19. Study at large: Collection of acute and convalescent COVID-19 samples took place in the United States, Italy and Spain. T cells, B-cell-depleted T cells, or PBMCs supplied cDNA or gDNA.

Under the authors' procedure: Amplification of reference gene primers was used by the study to estimate nucleated cell counts. Generated by immunoSEQ multiplex PCR, the TCRdb table keeps only in-frame clones and is missing some. From that table come the V and J calls and clone size; the DNA was used to work out D and trimming. The table records about 150,000 clones, approximately 78% of them present only once. Input material: peripheral blood. This clonotype was obtained from a man older than 75 with acute or convalescent COVID-19.

The CDR3 is CASLRGSSYEQYF. The DNA of the CDR3 is TGTGCCAGCCTGAGGGGGTCCTCCTACGAGCAGTACTTC. The chain is built from TRBV6-5 and TRBJ2-7, with D possibly matching TRBD1 (6 bases). CDR1 MNHEY and CDR2 SVGAGI come from the germline V gene. The CDR3 covers 13 residues. Deletions cut 8 bases from V and 0 bases from J, with 11 bases between.